This T cell receptor beta chain was observed in a study of Ad26.COV2.S vaccination and SARS-CoV-2 variants. Study-wide results and caveats: The study found similar non-spike TCR breadth in vaccine and placebo recipients.

Concerning this clone itself: What it recognizes is unknown.

Some clones are missing from TCRdb's copy, which holds only in-frame ones; the method was immunoSEQ multiplex PCR. The table lists hundreds of thousands of clones, around 90% of them singletons. Treatment defined: about 20 received Ad26.COV2.S at low or high dose, single or two shots; several received placebo; per-sample allocation not given. Repertoires come from day 63 after the first vaccine or placebo injection. Germline loops: CDR1 MNHEY, CDR2 SMNVEV (reference sequence). V was trimmed by 4 bases and J by 0 bases, leaving 11 bases between them. This CDR3 spans 15 amino acids. This specimen consisted of peripheral blood, obtained in a trial of Ad26.COV2.S vaccine versus placebo. This clonotype originated in a person aged 18-60 years who received the Ad26.COV2.S COVID-19 vaccine or a placebo. V gene TRBV27 combines with J gene TRBJ2-3, with D tentatively TRBD1 or TRBD2 (5 bases each). CDR3 nucleotide sequence: TGTGCCAGCAGTTCGGGACGGCCGAGCACAGATACGCAGTATTTT. It codes for CASSSGRPSTDTQYF.